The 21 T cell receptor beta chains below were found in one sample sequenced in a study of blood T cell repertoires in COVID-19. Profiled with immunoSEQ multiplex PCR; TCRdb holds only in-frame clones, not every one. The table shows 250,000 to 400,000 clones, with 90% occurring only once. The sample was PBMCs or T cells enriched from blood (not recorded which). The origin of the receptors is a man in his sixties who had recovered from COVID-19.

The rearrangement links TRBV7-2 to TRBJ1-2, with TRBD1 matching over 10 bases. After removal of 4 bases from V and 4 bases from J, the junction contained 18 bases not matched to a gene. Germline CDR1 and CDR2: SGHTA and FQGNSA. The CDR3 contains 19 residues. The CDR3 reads CASSSPATGTGVLTYGYTF. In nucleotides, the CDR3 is TGTGCCAGCAGCTCACCCGCAACCGGGACAGGGGTCCTCACCTATGGCTACACCTTC. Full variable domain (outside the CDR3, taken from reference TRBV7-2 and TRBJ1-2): GAGVSQSPSNKVTEKGKDVELRCDPISGHTALYWYRQSLGQGLEFLIYFQGNSAPDKSGLPSDRFSAERTGGSVSTLTIQRTQQEDSAVYLCASSSPATGTGVLTYGYTFGSGTRLTVV.

In DNA form, the CDR3 reads TGTGCCAGCAGCCTAGGTAGCGGCGTCACAGATACGCAGTATTTT. Its protein product is CASSLGSGVTDTQYF. V gene TRBV3-1 (or the pseudogene TRBV3-2) combines with J gene TRBJ2-3, with D possibly TRBD2 on 6 matching bases. Germline V gene lookup returns CDR1 LGHDT and CDR2 YNNKEL (reference sequence). V lost 4 bases to trimming and J lost 2 bases, with 13 bases between them. CDR3 size: 15 residues.

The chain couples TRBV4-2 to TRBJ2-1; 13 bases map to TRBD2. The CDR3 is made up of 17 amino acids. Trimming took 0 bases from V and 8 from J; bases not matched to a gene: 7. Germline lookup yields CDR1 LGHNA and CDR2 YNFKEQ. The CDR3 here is CASSQEFGTSGVDEQFF. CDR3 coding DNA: TGTGCCAGCAGCCAAGAGTTTGGGACTAGCGGGGTGGATGAGCAGTTCTTC.

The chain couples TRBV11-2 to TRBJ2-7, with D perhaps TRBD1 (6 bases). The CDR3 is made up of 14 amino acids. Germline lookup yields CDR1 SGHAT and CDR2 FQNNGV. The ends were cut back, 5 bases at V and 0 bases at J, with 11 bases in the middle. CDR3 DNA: TGTGCCAGCAGCGAAACAGGGAGCTCCTACGAGCAGTACTTC. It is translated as CASSETGSSYEQYF.

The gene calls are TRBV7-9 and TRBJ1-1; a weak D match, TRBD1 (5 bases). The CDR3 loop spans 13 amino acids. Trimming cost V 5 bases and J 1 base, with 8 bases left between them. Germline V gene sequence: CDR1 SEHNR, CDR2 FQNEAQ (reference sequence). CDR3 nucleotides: TGTGCCAGCAGCACGCAGGGGAACACTGAAGCTTTCTTT. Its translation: CASSTQGNTEAFF.

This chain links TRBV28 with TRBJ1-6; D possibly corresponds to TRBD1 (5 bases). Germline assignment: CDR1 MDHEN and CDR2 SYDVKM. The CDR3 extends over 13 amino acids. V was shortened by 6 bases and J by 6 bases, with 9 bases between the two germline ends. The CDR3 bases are TGTGCCAGCAGGGCAGGGTCTAATTCACCCCTCCACTTT. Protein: CASRAGSNSPLHF.

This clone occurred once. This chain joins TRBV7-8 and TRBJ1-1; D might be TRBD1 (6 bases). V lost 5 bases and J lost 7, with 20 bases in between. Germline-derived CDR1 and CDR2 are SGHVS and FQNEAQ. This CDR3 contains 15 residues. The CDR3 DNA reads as TGTGCCAGCAGCGCCTCCCGGCAGGGGAATGGTGAAGCTTTCTTT. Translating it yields CASSASRQGNGEAFF.

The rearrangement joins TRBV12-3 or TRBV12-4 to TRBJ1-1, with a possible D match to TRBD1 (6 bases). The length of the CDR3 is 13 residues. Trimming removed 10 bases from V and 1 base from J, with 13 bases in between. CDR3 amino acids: CATKGHRNTEAFF. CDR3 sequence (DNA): TGTGCCACCAAGGGACACCGGAACACTGAAGCTTTCTTT.

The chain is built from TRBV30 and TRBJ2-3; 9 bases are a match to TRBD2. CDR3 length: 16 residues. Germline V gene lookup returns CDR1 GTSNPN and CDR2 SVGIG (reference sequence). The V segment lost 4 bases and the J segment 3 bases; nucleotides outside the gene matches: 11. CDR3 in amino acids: CAWTTGVAGVTDTQYF. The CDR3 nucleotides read TGTGCCTGGACCACAGGAGTAGCGGGAGTGACAGATACGCAGTATTTT.

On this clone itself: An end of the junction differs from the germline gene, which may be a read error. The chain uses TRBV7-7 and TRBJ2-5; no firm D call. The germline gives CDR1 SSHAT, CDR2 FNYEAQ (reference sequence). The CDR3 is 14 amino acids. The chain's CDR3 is CASSFGLFQETQYF. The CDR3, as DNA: TGTGCTAGCAGCTTTGGGCTCTTTCAAGAGACCCAGTACTTC.

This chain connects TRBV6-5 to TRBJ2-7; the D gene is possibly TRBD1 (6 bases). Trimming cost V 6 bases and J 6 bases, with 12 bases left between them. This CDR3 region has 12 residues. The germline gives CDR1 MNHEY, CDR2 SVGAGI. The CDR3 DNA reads TGTGCCAGCAGCGACAGGCGGACCGAGCAGTACTTC. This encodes CASSDRRTEQYF.

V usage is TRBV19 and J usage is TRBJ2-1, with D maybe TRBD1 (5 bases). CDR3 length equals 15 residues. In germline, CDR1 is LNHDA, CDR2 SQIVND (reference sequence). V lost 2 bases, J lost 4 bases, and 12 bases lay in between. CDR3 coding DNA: TGTGCCAGTAGTATACAGGGATCGAAGTACAATGAGCAGTTCTTC. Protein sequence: CASSIQGSKYNEQFF.

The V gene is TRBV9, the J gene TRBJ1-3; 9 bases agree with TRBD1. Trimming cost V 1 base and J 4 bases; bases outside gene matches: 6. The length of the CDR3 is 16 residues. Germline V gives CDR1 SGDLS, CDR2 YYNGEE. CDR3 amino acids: CASSVKGTGRGNTIYF. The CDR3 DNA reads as TGTGCCAGCAGCGTAAAGGGGACAGGGCGAGGAAACACCATATATTTT.

The CDR3 here is CASSLLDSGYTF. The CDR3 nucleotides are TGTGCCAGCAGCTTATTAGACAGCGGCTACACCTTC. The V gene is TRBV7-2, the J gene TRBJ1-2; D possibly corresponds to TRBD1 (5 bases). V lost 2 bases and J 8 bases, leaving 9 bases between the germline ends. CDR1 and CDR2 from the germline V gene are SGHTA and FQGNSA. The CDR3 contains 12 residues. Supplemented by reference TRBV7-2 and TRBJ1-2, the full variable domain reads GAGVSQSPSNKVTEKGKDVELRCDPISGHTALYWYRQSLGQGLEFLIYFQGNSAPDKSGLPSDRFSAERTGGSVSTLTIQRTQQEDSAVYLCASSLLDSGYTFGSGTRLTVV.

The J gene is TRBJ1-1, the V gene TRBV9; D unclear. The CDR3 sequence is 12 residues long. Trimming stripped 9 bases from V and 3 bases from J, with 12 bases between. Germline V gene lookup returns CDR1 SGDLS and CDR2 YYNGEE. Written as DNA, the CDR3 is TGTGCCACCTCACGGGGAGACACTGAAGCTTTCTTT. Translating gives CATSRGDTEAFF.

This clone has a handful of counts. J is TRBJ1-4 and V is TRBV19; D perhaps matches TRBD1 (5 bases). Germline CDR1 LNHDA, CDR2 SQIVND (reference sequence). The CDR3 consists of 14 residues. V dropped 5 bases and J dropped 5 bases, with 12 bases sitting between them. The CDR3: CASSAGGGNEKLFF. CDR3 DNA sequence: TGTGCCAGTAGTGCTGGGGGAGGGAATGAAAAACTGTTTTTT. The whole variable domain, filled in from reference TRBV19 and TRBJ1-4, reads DGGITQSPKYLFRKEGQNVTLSCEQNLNHDAMYWYRQDPGQGLRLIYYSQIVNDFQKGDIAEGYSVSREKKESFPLTVTSAQKNPTAFYLCASSAGGGNEKLFFGSGTQLSVL.

This CDR3 is CASSYYNQPQHF. CDR3 DNA: TGTGCCAGCAGCTACTATAATCAGCCCCAGCATTTT. The chain combines TRBV7-2 with TRBJ1-5; D not resolved. Per the germline V gene, CDR1 is SGHTA and CDR2 is FQGNSA. The CDR3 contains 12 residues. V dropped 4 bases and J dropped 4 bases, with 5 bases sitting between them.

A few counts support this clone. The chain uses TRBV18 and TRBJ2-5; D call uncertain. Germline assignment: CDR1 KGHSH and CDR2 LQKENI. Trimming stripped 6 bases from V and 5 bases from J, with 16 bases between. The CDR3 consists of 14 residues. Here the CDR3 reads CASSDRGTQETQYF. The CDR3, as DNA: TGTGCCAGCTCCGACCGAGGAACCCAGGAGACCCAGTACTTC.

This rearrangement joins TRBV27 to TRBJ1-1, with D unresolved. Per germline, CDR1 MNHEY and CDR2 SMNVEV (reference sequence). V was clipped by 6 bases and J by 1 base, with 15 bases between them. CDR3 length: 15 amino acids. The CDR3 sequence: CASSLLRATNTEAFF. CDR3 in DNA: TGTGCCAGCAGCCTCCTTAGAGCGACGAACACTGAAGCTTTCTTT.

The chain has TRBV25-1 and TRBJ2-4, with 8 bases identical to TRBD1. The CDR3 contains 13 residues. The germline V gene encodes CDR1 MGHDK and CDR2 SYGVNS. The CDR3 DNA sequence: TGTGCTTACAGGGGGGAGGCCAAAAACATTCAGTACTTC. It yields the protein CAYRGEAKNIQYF.

CDR3 amino acids: CASSVVVGAPYNEQFF. CDR3 DNA: TGTGCCAGCAGCGTAGTAGTGGGGGCCCCCTACAATGAGCAGTTCTTC. The chain carries TRBV9 and TRBJ2-1; D is perhaps TRBD1 (6 bases). Looked up from germline, CDR1 is SGDLS and CDR2 is YYNGEE. There are 16 residues in the CDR3. V gave up 0 bases and J gave up 2 bases, with 12 bases separating them.